The 31 T cell receptor beta chains presented below share a single source sample, sequenced in a study of blood T cell repertoires in COVID-19. Some clones are missing from TCRdb's copy, which holds only in-frame ones; the method was immunoSEQ multiplex PCR. The sample carries about 140,000 clones, 80% recorded once. Sequenced material: peripheral blood. These receptors were obtained from a man aged 70 or older who had recovered from COVID-19.

This rearrangement joins TRBV13 to TRBJ2-7; 9 nucleotides align to TRBD1. Germline CDR1 and CDR2: PRHDT and FYEKMQ (reference sequence). With 4 bases clipped from V and 6 bases from J, the junction kept 7 bases outside the gene matches. The CDR3 consists of 14 residues. The CDR3 protein is CASSYRDRALEQYF. The CDR3, as DNA: TGTGCCAGCAGCTACCGGGACAGGGCCCTCGAGCAGTACTTC.

The V and J genes are TRBV9 and TRBJ2-3; 9 nucleotides align to TRBD2. The V and J ends lost 0 bases and 4 bases, in that order; junction bases with no gene match: 6. The germline CDR1 and CDR2 sequences are SGDLS and YYNGEE. CDR3 length: 16 residues. CDR3 sequence reads: CASSVGSREGADTQYF. The CDR3 nucleotides are TGTGCCAGCAGCGTAGGTTCGCGGGAGGGGGCAGATACGCAGTATTTT.

This clone was counted a few times. The rearrangement joins TRBV5-1 to TRBJ2-7; a weak D match, TRBD1 (6 bases). CDR1 and CDR2 from the germline V gene are SGHRS and YFSETQ. The CDR3 loop spans 15 amino acids. V was shortened by 0 bases and J by 6 bases, with 16 bases between the two germline ends. This chain's CDR3 is CASSLVQGTISEQYF. The DNA of the CDR3 is TGCGCCAGCAGCTTGGTACAGGGTACTATAAGCGAGCAGTACTTC. The entire variable domain, with the rest obtained from reference TRBV5-1 and TRBJ2-7, is as follows: KAGVTQTPRYLIKTRGQQVTLSCSPISGHRSVSWYQQTPGQGLQFLFEYFSETQRNKGNFPGRFSGRQFSNSRSEMNVSTLELGDSALYLCASSLVQGTISEQYFGPGTRLTVT.

The chain is built from TRBV29-1 and TRBJ2-3; 11 nucleotides match TRBD2. The CDR3 runs to 20 residues. Trimming took 4 bases from V and 0 from J; bases not matched to a gene: 18. Germline loops: CDR1 SQVTM, CDR2 ANQGSEA. CDR3 sequence reads: CSVVSQPSGRPFASTDTQYF. The CDR3 nucleotides are TGCAGCGTTGTCTCTCAGCCTAGCGGGAGGCCCTTTGCTAGCACAGATACGCAGTATTTT.

This CDR3 reads CASSHPALTGELFF. The CDR3 DNA reads as TGCGCCAGCAGCCACCCCGCTCTAACCGGGGAGCTGTTTTTT. The chain links TRBV4-1 to TRBJ2-2; D is ambiguous. Trimming pared 3 bases from V and 5 bases from J, leaving 10 bases between. Germline CDR1 and CDR2: MGHRA and YSYEKL. This CDR3 comprises 14 residues.

Comments on this clone: In the same sample, other DNA sequences code for this CDR3. The V call is TRBV3-1 (or the pseudogene TRBV3-2), the J call TRBJ2-7; 9 bases fit TRBD1. The CDR3 has 13 amino acids. V lost 3 bases to trimming and J lost 3 bases; unmatched junction nucleotides: 0. Germline-derived CDR1 and CDR2 are LGHDT and YNNKEL (reference sequence). The CDR3 reads CASSQTGGYEQYF. The DNA of the CDR3 is TGTGCCAGCAGCCAGACAGGGGGCTACGAGCAGTACTTC.

This chain joins TRBV19 and TRBJ2-1; perhaps TRBD2 as D (5 bases). The germline V gene encodes CDR1 LNHDA and CDR2 SQIVND (reference sequence). Between the trimmed V and J ends, which lost 4 bases and 10 bases, there was a span of 11 bases. The CDR3 length is 12 residues. As DNA, the CDR3 is TGTGCCAGTAGTAGGCTAGCTAACGAGCAGTTCTTC. Translating gives CASSRLANEQFF.

The rearrangement uses TRBV6-2 or TRBV6-3 and TRBJ2-5, with 13 bases that match TRBD2. V dropped 6 bases and J dropped 4; count of bases not matched to a gene: 20. In germline, CDR1 is MNHEY, CDR2 SVGEGT. The CDR3 has 20 residues. The CDR3: CASRPTKYGTSGTFLETQYF. In DNA, the CDR3 is TGTGCCAGCAGACCTACCAAATACGGGACTAGCGGGACGTTTTTAGAGACCCAGTACTTC.

CDR3 loop: CASSQRQGNTGELFF. The CDR3 DNA sequence: TGTGCCAGCAGCCAGAGACAGGGGAACACCGGGGAGCTGTTTTTT. This rearrangement joins TRBV3-1 (or the pseudogene TRBV3-2) to TRBJ2-2, with 7 bases identical to TRBD1. The trim removed 3 bases at V and 1 base at J, leaving 2 bases unmatched. Looked up from germline, CDR1 is LGHDT and CDR2 is YNNKEL (reference sequence). The CDR3 sequence is 15 residues long.

V gene TRBV7-9 combines with J gene TRBJ2-5; D gene unclear. CDR1 is SEHNR, CDR2 FQNEAQ, per germline (reference sequence). The CDR3 runs to 14 residues. Trimming took off 3 bases at V and 4 bases at J, with 12 bases between the two ends. CDR3 in amino acids: CASSFFGLRETQYF. In DNA, the CDR3 is TGTGCCAGCAGCTTTTTCGGGTTAAGAGAGACCCAGTACTTC.

The chain is built from TRBV27 and TRBJ2-7, with D tentatively TRBD2 (6 bases). This CDR3 is 14 amino acids long. The germline V gene encodes CDR1 MNHEY and CDR2 SMNVEV (reference sequence). With 6 bases removed from V and 1 base from J, the gap between germline ends came to 13 bases. The CDR3 spells CASSTDGGSYEQYF. Written as DNA, the CDR3 is TGTGCCAGCAGCACTGACGGAGGGTCCTACGAGCAGTACTTC.

The rearrangement joins TRBV7-2 to TRBJ2-7; D uncertain. Germline values: CDR1 SGHTA, CDR2 FQGNSA. The V and J ends lost 3 bases and 6 bases respectively, with 12 bases between them. CDR3 size: 13 residues. The CDR3 here is CASSFSGSPEQYF. The CDR3 DNA sequence: TGTGCCAGCAGCTTTTCCGGTTCTCCCGAGCAGTACTTC.

This CDR3 is CASSFQPRGSGNTIYF. The CDR3 region has the DNA TGTGCCAGCAGCTTCCAACCCAGGGGCTCTGGAAACACCATATATTTT. The gene calls are TRBV7-8 and TRBJ1-3; TRBD1 might be the D (6 bases). Trimming removed 3 bases from V and 0 bases from J, with 12 bases in between. The length of the CDR3 is 16 residues. Per the germline V gene, CDR1 is SGHVS and CDR2 is FQNEAQ.

A single count supports this clone. V usage is TRBV19 and J usage is TRBJ1-1, with D unresolved. Trimming took 3 bases from V and 4 from J, leaving 12 bases between them. This CDR3 is built from 14 residues. Germline CDR1 is LNHDA and CDR2 is SQIVND (reference sequence). The CDR3 coding sequence is TGTGCCAGTAGTATTCTACGGGAAACCACTGAAGCTTTCTTT. This codes for CASSILRETTEAFF.

The chain uses TRBV6-4 and TRBJ2-3; 8 bases fit TRBD1. Germline lookup yields CDR1 MRHNA and CDR2 SNTAGT. The CDR3 is made up of 13 amino acids. Trimming at V came to 3 bases and at J to 10 bases, leaving 6 bases not matched to a gene. CDR3 sequence reads: CASSDSDRVAQYF. In DNA form, the CDR3 reads TGTGCCAGCAGTGATTCGGACAGGGTTGCGCAGTATTTT.

The chain recombines TRBV5-1 with TRBJ1-2; tentative D call: TRBD1 (5 bases). Germline V gives CDR1 SGHRS, CDR2 YFSETQ. CDR3 length: 13 residues. Between the trimmed V and J ends, which lost 7 bases and 3 bases, there was a span of 13 bases. The CDR3, as DNA: TGCGCCAGCTCCAGGGAGGAGGACTATGGCTACACCTTC. Encoded protein: CASSREEDYGYTF.

The V call is TRBV25-1, the J call TRBJ2-2, with TRBD1 as a possible D gene (6 bases). The V end lost 8 bases, the J end lost 0 bases, and 10 bases lay between the germline ends. CDR3 length: 14 residues. Germline V CDR1 and CDR2: MGHDK, SYGVNS. CDR3 amino acids: CASAGAANTGELFF. DNA of the CDR3: TGTGCCAGCGCAGGGGCCGCGAACACCGGGGAGCTGTTTTTT. Combining the CDR3 with reference TRBV25-1 and TRBJ2-2 gives the whole variable domain EADIYQTPRYLVIGTGKKITLECSQTMGHDKMYWYQQDPGMELHLIHYSYGVNSTEKGDLSSESTVSRIRTEHFPLTLESARPSHTSQYLCASAGAANTGELFFGEGSRLTVL.

V gene TRBV12-3 or TRBV12-4 combines with J gene TRBJ1-5; TRBD1 is a possible D gene (6 bases). Trimming cost V 6 bases and J 2 bases, with 8 bases left between them. The CDR3 runs 13 residues. For the CDR3, the DNA is TGTGCCAGCAGCCCAGGGGGCAATCAGCCCCAGCATTTT. This gives the protein CASSPGGNQPQHF.

This rearrangement joins TRBV10-3 to TRBJ2-7; D perhaps matches TRBD1 (6 bases). This CDR3 is built from 15 residues. CDR1 and CDR2 from the germline V gene are ENHRY and SYGVKD. V lost 6 bases, J lost 2 bases, and 17 bases lay in between. This chain's CDR3 is CAIRHNRAPTYEQYF. The CDR3 nucleotides read TGTGCCATCAGACACAACAGGGCTCCCACCTACGAGCAGTACTTC.

The chain carries TRBV5-4 and TRBJ2-5; D gene unclear. This CDR3 spans 13 amino acids. V lost 4 bases and J lost 0, with 7 bases in between. Germline V CDR1 and CDR2: SGHNT, YYREEE (reference sequence). The CDR3 reads CASSEQDQETQYF. The CDR3 DNA follows: TGTGCCAGCAGCGAGCAGGACCAAGAGACCCAGTACTTC.

This rearrangement joins TRBV3-1 (or the pseudogene TRBV3-2) to TRBJ2-3, with 8 bases identical to TRBD2. The CDR3 is 15 residues long. Germline values: CDR1 LGHDT, CDR2 YNNKEL (reference sequence). J was trimmed by 5 bases and V by 4 bases; bases with no gene match: 8. CDR3 residues: CASSPSGSGRDTQYF. CDR3 DNA: TGTGCCAGCAGCCCCTCCGGGAGCGGGAGAGATACGCAGTATTTT.

This clone has only one observation. This chain joins TRBV3-1 (or the pseudogene TRBV3-2) and TRBJ2-1; 12 nucleotides line up with TRBD2. This CDR3 is 16 amino acids long. With V trimmed by 4 bases and J by 10 bases, 11 bases remained unmatched. Germline V gene data show CDR1 as LGHDT and CDR2 as YNNKEL (reference sequence). The CDR3 loop reads CASSPDLAGGPVEQFF. For the CDR3, the DNA is TGTGCCAGCAGCCCCGATCTAGCGGGAGGGCCGGTAGAGCAGTTCTTC.

This rearrangement joins TRBV11-2 to TRBJ2-1, with 13 bases fitting TRBD2. The CDR3 is made up of 16 amino acids. V lost 5 bases to trimming and J lost 4 bases; unmatched junction nucleotides: 5. From germline, CDR1 is SGHAT and CDR2 FQNNGV. The CDR3 spells CASSVGLAGVYNEQFF. CDR3 bases: TGTGCCAGCAGCGTCGGACTAGCGGGAGTTTACAATGAGCAGTTCTTC.

V is TRBV2 and J is TRBJ1-5; D possibly corresponds to TRBD1 (5 bases). V shed 4 bases and J shed 7 bases, with 14 bases lying between them. The CDR3 contains 14 residues. Germline values: CDR1 SNHLY, CDR2 FYNNEI. CDR3 coding DNA: TGTGCCAGCAGTGTCATGGGGCTGGGGCAGCCCCAGCATTTT. It codes for CASSVMGLGQPQHF. The full variable domain, completed using reference TRBV2 and TRBJ1-5, is EPEVTQTPSHQVTQMGQEVILRCVPISNHLYFYWYRQILGQKVEFLVSFYNNEISEKSEIFDDQFSVERPDGSNFTLKIRSTKLEDSAMYFCASSVMGLGQPQHFGDGTRLSIL.

The chain joins TRBV7-2 to TRBJ2-1, with 10 bases lining up with TRBD2. Looked up from germline, CDR1 is SGHTA and CDR2 is FQGNSA. V lost 2 bases, J lost 9 bases, and 10 bases stayed unmatched. The CDR3 loop spans 16 amino acids. As DNA, the CDR3 is TGTGCCAGCAGCTTACGTAGGGCTAGCGGGAGTGGTGAGCAGTTCTTC. This codes for CASSLRRASGSGEQFF.

V and J are TRBV30 and TRBJ1-6; D not resolved. This CDR3 is 15 amino acids long. CDR1 is GTSNPN, CDR2 SVGIG, per germline (reference sequence). V was pared by 1 base and J by 9 bases, with 16 bases between. The CDR3 sequence: CAWSELPGGGSPLHF. The CDR3 DNA sequence: TGTGCCTGGAGTGAGTTGCCGGGCGGAGGTTCACCCCTCCACTTT.

V and J are TRBV5-1 and TRBJ1-1; tentative D call: TRBD1 (5 bases). Germline CDR1 SGHRS, CDR2 YFSETQ. V dropped 4 bases and J dropped 1 base, with 11 bases sitting between them. The CDR3 is 14 residues long. CDR3 sequence (DNA): TGCGCCAGCAGCGCTCAGGGTGCGAACACTGAAGCTTTCTTT. Protein sequence: CASSAQGANTEAFF.

This rearrangement joins TRBV5-7 to TRBJ1-6; D is ambiguous. TRBV5-7 is labeled an ORF, and its function is uncertain. This CDR3 is 15 amino acids long. V lost 4 bases and J lost 5, with 13 bases in between. CDR3 loop: CASSPGAEDNSPLHF. CDR3 nucleotides: TGTGCCAGCAGCCCCGGAGCGGAGGATAATTCACCCCTCCACTTT.

This rearrangement joins TRBV29-1 to TRBJ2-7; D remains unclear. The ends were cut back, 4 bases at V and 0 bases at J, with 7 bases in the middle. The germline V gene encodes CDR1 SQVTM and CDR2 ANQGSEA. The CDR3 is made up of 12 amino acids. The CDR3 sequence is CSVGRSSYEQYF. The CDR3 bases are TGCAGCGTTGGGCGGAGCTCCTACGAGCAGTACTTC.

The rearrangement links TRBV10-1 to TRBJ2-7, with 10 bases matching TRBD1. This CDR3 spans 14 amino acids. The J segment lost 2 bases and the V segment lost 5 bases, leaving 3 bases of the junction unmatched. CDR1 and CDR2 (germline): WNHNN, SYGVQD (reference sequence). The CDR3 DNA reads TGCGCCAGCAGTCGCGACAGGGGGCCCTACGAGCAGTACTTC. It translates to CASSRDRGPYEQYF.

This chain connects TRBV6-5 to TRBJ2-7, with 7 bases that match TRBD1. This CDR3 spans 14 amino acids. Germline V gene sequence: CDR1 MNHEY, CDR2 SVGAGI. The trim removed 3 bases at V and 2 bases at J, leaving 4 bases unmatched. The CDR3 loop is CASSYGDRAYEQYF. The CDR3 nucleotides read TGTGCCAGCAGTTATGGGGACAGAGCCTACGAGCAGTACTTC.